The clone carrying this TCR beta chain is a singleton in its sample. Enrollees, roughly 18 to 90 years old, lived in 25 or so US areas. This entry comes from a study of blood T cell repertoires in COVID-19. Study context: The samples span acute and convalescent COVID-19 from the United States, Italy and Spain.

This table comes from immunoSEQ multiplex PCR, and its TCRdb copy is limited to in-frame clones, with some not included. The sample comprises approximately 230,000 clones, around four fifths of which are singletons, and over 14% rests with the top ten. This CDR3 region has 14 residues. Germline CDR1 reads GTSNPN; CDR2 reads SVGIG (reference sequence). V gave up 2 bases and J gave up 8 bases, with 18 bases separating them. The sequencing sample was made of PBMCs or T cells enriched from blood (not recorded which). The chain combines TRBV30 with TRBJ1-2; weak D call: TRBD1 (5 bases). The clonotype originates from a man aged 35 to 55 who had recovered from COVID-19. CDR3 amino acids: CAWSLADGPGGYTF. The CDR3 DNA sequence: TGTGCCTGGAGTCTCGCGGACGGCCCAGGGGGCTACACCTTC. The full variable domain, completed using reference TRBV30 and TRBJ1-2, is SQTIHQWPATLVQPVGSPLSLECTVEGTSNPNLYWYRQAAGRGLQLLFYSVGIGQISSEVPQNLSASRPQDRQFILSSKKLLLSDSGFYLCAWSLADGPGGYTFGSGTRLTVV.